The sequence of this T cell receptor beta chain was determined in a study of CD8 T cells in ankylosing spondylitis. The CDR3 totals 14 residues. In germline, CDR1 is SQVTM, CDR2 ANQGSEA. The V end was cut by 4 bases, the J end by 0 bases, with 9 bases between. This clonotype was seen a handful of times. What it binds is not known. Using quantitative 5'-RACE with molecular barcodes, the authors made TCR beta libraries. TCRdb reprocessed the 5' RACE reads with MiXCR, giving one entry per CDR3 protein. The table lists about 540,000 distinct CDR3 sequences, about an eighth of them singletons. Overall study results and limits: Ankylosing spondylitis blood appeared to be characterized by a TCR beta motif of several highly homologous variants.

Sequencing was carried out using blood, either unsorted or a sorted T cell fraction (not recorded which). This TCR was recovered from a male donor with ankylosing spondylitis. The chain recombines TRBV29-1 with TRBJ2-2; D unresolved. CDR3 sequence: CSVVLHTNTGELFF. CDR3 nucleotide sequence: TGCAGCGTTGTTTTGCACACGAACACCGGGGAGCTGTTTTTT.